The 19 T cell receptor beta chains below all came from one sample that was sequenced in a study of T cells expressing NK-cell markers. TCRdb re-called the 5' RACE reads and catalogs CDR3 proteins one per entry, DNA excluded. The sample has about 180,000 distinct CDR3 sequences; the top ten hold approximately 17%. Sequencing was carried out using blood T cells: a sorted CD56 or NKG2C T cell subset, CD4+ or CD8+ T cells, or bulk PBMC T cells (not recorded which). The source of these receptors is a woman between 18 and 70 years old in good health.

V and J are TRBV20-1 and TRBJ1-2; lacking DNA, the TRBD1 call made by TCRdb goes unchecked. Germline lookup yields CDR1 DFQATT and CDR2 SNEGSKA (reference sequence). The CDR3 contains 12 residues. The CDR3 is CSAYRKNYGYTF.

The rearrangement joins TRBV12-3 or TRBV12-4 to TRBJ2-3; TCRdb returns TRBD2, unconfirmable since there is no DNA. The CDR3 consists of 15 residues. The CDR3: CASTTTSGFRDTQYF.

The chain is built from TRBV28 and TRBJ2-1; the D call from TCRdb, TRBD2, cannot be confirmed without DNA. This CDR3 is 16 amino acids long. In germline, CDR1 is MDHEN, CDR2 SYDVKM. The CDR3 loop is CASTSGLARPYNEQFF.

V usage is TRBV21-1 and J usage is TRBJ2-7; TCRdb designates TRBD1, a call that cannot be tested without DNA. TRBV21-1 is labeled a pseudogene. There are 14 residues in the CDR3. The chain's CDR3 is CASSNRDRPYEQYF.

V gene TRBV19 combines with J gene TRBJ1-5; TCRdb's D gene call, TRBD1, goes unchecked for lack of DNA. This CDR3 has 15 residues. Germline assignment: CDR1 LNHDA and CDR2 SQIVND (reference sequence). CDR3 in amino acids: CASSLGGQGAQPQHF.

The chain couples TRBV3-1 to TRBJ1-1; TCRdb returns TRBD1, unconfirmable since there is no DNA. This CDR3 region has 12 residues. From germline, CDR1 is LGHDT and CDR2 YNNKEL (reference sequence). The chain's CDR3 is CASSPRGLEAFF.

The chain uses TRBV28 and TRBJ2-7; there is no DNA to check the TCRdb D call of TRBD1. The CDR3 has 16 residues. Germline-derived CDR1 and CDR2 are MDHEN and SYDVKM. CDR3 loop: CASTKLTGTGTYEQYF.

The chain links TRBV20-1 to TRBJ2-1; checking the TCRdb D call of TRBD1 is not possible without DNA. Germline assignment: CDR1 DFQATT and CDR2 SNEGSKA (reference sequence). The CDR3 runs 14 residues. The CDR3 sequence: CSARPGTDYNEQFF.

This chain links TRBV28 with TRBJ2-1; TCRdb's D gene call, TRBD1, goes unchecked for lack of DNA. Germline CDR1 is MDHEN and CDR2 is SYDVKM. This CDR3 region has 13 residues. Here the CDR3 reads CASTFGGPPEQFF.

V gene TRBV29-1 combines with J gene TRBJ2-7; TCRdb's D gene call, TRBD1, goes unchecked for lack of DNA. The CDR3 runs 13 residues. Germline V gives CDR1 SQVTM, CDR2 ANQGSEA. The CDR3 sequence: CSVVLRGNYEQYF.

The V and J genes are TRBV6-1 and TRBJ2-5; checking the TCRdb D call of TRBD2 is not possible without DNA. Germline V lookup: CDR1 MNHNS, CDR2 SASEGT. This CDR3 has 15 amino acids. CDR3 residues: CASRIRDGPQETQYF.

The chain links TRBV5-1 to TRBJ2-5; TCRdb gives TRBD2 as the D gene, but with no DNA this cannot be confirmed. CDR1 and CDR2 from the germline V gene are SGHRS and YFSETQ. The CDR3 sequence is 15 residues long. This CDR3 is CASSEGLILQETQYF.

The chain carries TRBV29-1 and TRBJ2-1. Germline V CDR1 and CDR2: SQVTM, ANQGSEA. The CDR3 runs 11 residues. CDR3 amino acids: CSAAYYNEQFF.

This rearrangement joins TRBV24-1 to TRBJ2-3; TCRdb's D call, TRBD2, is unchecked because there is no DNA. The CDR3 length is 17 residues. Germline V lookup: CDR1 KGHDR, CDR2 SFDVKD. The CDR3 is CATSATLGTISTDTQYF.

The V call is TRBV12-3 or TRBV12-4, the J call TRBJ1-2; TCRdb's D gene call, TRBD1, goes unchecked for lack of DNA. The CDR3 runs to 14 residues. CDR3 loop: CASSPGRGFNGYTF.

This rearrangement joins TRBV4-1 to TRBJ2-2; TCRdb selects TRBD2, and the lack of DNA leaves this call unchecked. This CDR3 is built from 20 residues. CDR1 and CDR2 (germline): MGHRA, YSYEKL. The CDR3 loop is CASSQDDARLAGVGTGELFF.

The V gene is TRBV20-1, the J gene TRBJ2-4; the TRBD1 assignment by TCRdb is unverifiable without DNA. In germline, CDR1 is DFQATT, CDR2 SNEGSKA (reference sequence). CDR3 size: 13 residues. CDR3 sequence reads: CSASADRGNIQYF.

This rearrangement joins TRBV15 to TRBJ2-3; the D call from TCRdb, TRBD1, cannot be confirmed without DNA. Per the germline V gene, CDR1 is LNHNV and CDR2 is YYDKDF (reference sequence). The CDR3 length is 14 residues. This chain's CDR3 is CATALPRGVDTQCF.

V is TRBV10-3 and J is TRBJ2-7; without DNA, the TCRdb call of TRBD2 cannot be checked. Per the germline V gene, CDR1 is ENHRY and CDR2 is SYGVKD. The CDR3 sequence is 15 residues long. The CDR3 protein is CAIRGLAGVDAEQYF.